This record covers a single TCR beta chain. These data originate in a study of cytomegalovirus exposure and HLA in healthy donors. Both 60 Vbeta primers and 13 Jbeta primers went into the PCR. Clones were sequenced by immunoSEQ multiplex PCR, and TCRdb holds only the in-frame ones, with some missing. In the table there are 95,000 to 130,000 clones, 55% to 75% of which are singletons. The clonotype originates from a woman in her 40s in good health and CMV-seropositive. Sequencing was performed on PBMCs.

The CDR3 sequence is CASSLGLAGGRGDTQYF. DNA of the CDR3: TGTGCCAGCAGCTTAGGACTAGCGGGAGGGCGAGGCGATACGCAGTATTTT. The J gene is TRBJ2-3, the V gene TRBV11-2, with TRBD2 identical over 14 bases. Germline CDR1 and CDR2: SGHAT and FQNNGV. V trimming: 1 base; J trimming: 6 bases; junction bases outside the gene matches: 6. This CDR3 comprises 17 residues.